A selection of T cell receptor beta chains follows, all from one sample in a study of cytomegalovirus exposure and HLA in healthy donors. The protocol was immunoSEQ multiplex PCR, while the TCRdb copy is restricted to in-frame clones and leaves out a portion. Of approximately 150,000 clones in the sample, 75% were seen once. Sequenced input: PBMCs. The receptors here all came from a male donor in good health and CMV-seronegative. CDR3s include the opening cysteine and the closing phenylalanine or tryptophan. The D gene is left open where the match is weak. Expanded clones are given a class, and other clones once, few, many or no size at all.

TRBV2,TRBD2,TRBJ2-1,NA,TGTGCCAGCAGTGGGGCTAGCGGGGGGACCTACAATGAGCAGTTCTTC,CASSGASGGTYNEQFF
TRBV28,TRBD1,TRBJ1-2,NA,TGTGCCAGCGGCAGGGGGCATGGCTACACCTTC,CASGRGHGYTF
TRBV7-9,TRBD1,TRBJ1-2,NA,TGTGCCAGCAGCTCCGACAGGGGGCACGGCTACACCTTC,CASSSDRGHGYTF
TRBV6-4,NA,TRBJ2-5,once,TGTGCCGAGACCTTTCTGGCAGGTATGCTGGTAAAGACCCAGTACTTC,CAETFLAGMLVKTQYF
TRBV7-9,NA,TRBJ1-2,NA,TGTGCCAGCAGCCAAACTAGCGGGAGGCCACATGGCTACACCTTC,CASSQTSGRPHGYTF
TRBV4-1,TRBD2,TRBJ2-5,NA,TGCGCCAGCAGCCAAACGATCCCCCCGGCTAGCGGTCAAGAGACCCAGTACTTC,CASSQTIPPASGQETQYF
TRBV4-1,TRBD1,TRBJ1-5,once,TGCGCCAGCAGCCAAACAGGGGGCAATCAGCCCCAGCATTTT,CASSQTGGNQPQHF
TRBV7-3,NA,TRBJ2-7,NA,TGTGCCAGCAGCCCCGAACCAGGTGATGGCGAGCAGTACTTC,CASSPEPGDGEQYF
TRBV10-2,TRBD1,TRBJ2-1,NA,TGCGCCACAAGACAGGGTTTGGAATACAATGAGCAGTTCTTC,CATRQGLEYNEQFF
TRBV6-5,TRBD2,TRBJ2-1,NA,TGTGCCAGCAGGACGGACTGGGGGGGACGGCAGTTCTTC,CASRTDWGGRQFF
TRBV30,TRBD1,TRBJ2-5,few,TGTGCCTGGGGGACAGGGGGGCTGGAGACCCAGTACTTC,CAWGTGGLETQYF
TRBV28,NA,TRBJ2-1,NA,TGTGCCAGTAGCGGACCTTACAATGAGCAGTTCTTC,CASSGPYNEQFF
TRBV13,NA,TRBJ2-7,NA,TGTGCCAGCAGCTTATACAGCGGAGACTACGAGCAGTACTTC,CASSLYSGDYEQYF
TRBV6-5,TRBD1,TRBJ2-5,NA,TGTGCCAGCAGTCCCCGGGGGACAGGGAGAGAGACCCAGTACTTC,CASSPRGTGRETQYF
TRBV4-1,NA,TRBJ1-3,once,TGCGCCAGCAGTGTGGGACAAAATCCTGGAAACACCATATATTTT,CASSVGQNPGNTIYF
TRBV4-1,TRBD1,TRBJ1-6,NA,TGCGCCAGCAGCCTCCAGGGACAGGGCAATTCACCCCTCCACTTT,CASSLQGQGNSPLHF
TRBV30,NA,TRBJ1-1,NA,TGTGCCTGGAGTGGACAGGCGAACACTGAAGCTTTCTTT,CAWSGQANTEAFF
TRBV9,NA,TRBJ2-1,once,TGTGCCAGCAGCCACAGGGGGGCGGGAGTTTCGGATGAGCAGTTCTTC,CASSHRGAGVSDEQFF
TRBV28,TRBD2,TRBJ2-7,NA,TGTGCCAGCACCCCAGGCGGGAGCTCCTACGAGCAGTACTTC,CASTPGGSSYEQYF
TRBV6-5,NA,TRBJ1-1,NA,TGTGCCAGCAGTTACTCGATAGGTGGGGGGACTGAAGCTTTCTTT,CASSYSIGGGTEAFF
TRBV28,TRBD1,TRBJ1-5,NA,TGTGCCGTATGTGGGACAGGGGGCATTCAGCCCCAGCATTTT,CAVCGTGGIQPQHF
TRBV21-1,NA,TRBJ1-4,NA,TGTGCCAGCAGCAAAAAGAGTCATGGAGCAACTAATGAAAAACTGTTTTTT,CASSKKSHGATNEKLFF
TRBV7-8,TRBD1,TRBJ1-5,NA,TGTGCCAGCAGCTTAGCCGGACAGGGGGAGCCCCAGCATTTT,CASSLAGQGEPQHF
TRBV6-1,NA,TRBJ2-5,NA,TGTGCCAGCAGTGAAGACAGGGACCCCCAAGAGACCCAGTACTTC,CASSEDRDPQETQYF
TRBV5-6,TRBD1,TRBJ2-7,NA,TGTGCCAGCAGTCTGGGACAGAACTACGAGCAGTACTTC,CASSLGQNYEQYF
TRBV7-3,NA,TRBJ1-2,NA,TGTGCCAGCAGCTTAGGGGACATTACTGGCTACACCTTC,CASSLGDITGYTF
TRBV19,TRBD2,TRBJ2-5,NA,TGTGCCAGTAGTCCCCGACTAGCGGGAATTGGAGAGACCCAGTACTTC,CASSPRLAGIGETQYF
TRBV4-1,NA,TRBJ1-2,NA,TGCGCCAGCAGCCAAGCCTTGAGTCGGGGGAACGAGCGTGGCTACACCTTC,CASSQALSRGNERGYTF
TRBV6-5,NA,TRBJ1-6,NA,TGTGCCAGCAGTTACTCGTCGGCAGGGGTCTCACCCCTCCACTTT,CASSYSSAGVSPLHF
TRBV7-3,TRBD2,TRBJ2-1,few,TGTGCCAGCAGCGTAGGACTAGCGGCCTACAATGAGCAGTTCTTC,CASSVGLAAYNEQFF
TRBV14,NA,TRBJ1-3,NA,TGTGCCAGCAGCCATAAGCGTCCGGTCTCTGGAAACACCATATATTTT,CASSHKRPVSGNTIYF
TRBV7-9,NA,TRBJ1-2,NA,TGTGCCAGCAGCTTGGGTCAGGGGACGGGTGGCTACACCTTC,CASSLGQGTGGYTF
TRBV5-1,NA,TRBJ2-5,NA,TGCGCCAGCAGCTTGGACAGGGATCAAGAGACCCAGTACTTC,CASSLDRDQETQYF
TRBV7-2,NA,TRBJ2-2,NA,TGTGCCAGCAGCTCGGCCGGGCTAGCGTTCGGCGGGGAGCTGTTTTTT,CASSSAGLAFGGELFF
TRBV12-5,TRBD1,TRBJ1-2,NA,TGTGCTAGTGGTTTGTCCGACCAGACCGGGACAGCGGTTTGGGTCTATGGCTACACCTTC,CASGLSDQTGTAVWVYGYTF